This TCR beta chain was identified in a study of blood T cell repertoires in COVID-19 (TCRdb year 2020). Concerning the study at large: The collaborator samples originated in the United States, Italy and Spain and spanned the acute and convalescent phases of COVID-19. A de-identified subject ID, COVID-19 status, age in years and sex were almost always included in the sample metadata. The samples were drawn from the first 160 participants of the ongoing ImmuneRACE study and from under 1,500 subjects provided by 6 global collaborators. The repertoires were released in a freely available public database intended as a resource for research on the immune response to SARS-CoV-2. Subjects who had been exposed to COVID-19, were actively infected with it, or had recovered from it provided the deeply sampled blood TCRbeta repertoires that made up the dataset. The material from the prospective study consisted of cDNA or gDNA derived from T cells, B-cell-depleted T cells, or PBMCs. Where HLA class I and class II types were available, the types were taken from metadata supplied by the sample provider, not from assay-based typing. Here is what the overall study found, with its caveats: The quantity of clinical and demographic metadata differed by source and by participant and was supplied without curation.

TCRbeta CDR3 regions were amplified from genomic DNA using the immunoSEQ Assay, a bias-controlled multiplex PCR. As for how the authors treated the data: Within the assay, amplification of reference gene primers was used to estimate how many nucleated cells each sample contained. Sequence reads were collapsed and filtered to measure the absolute abundance of every unique TCRbeta CDR3 rearrangement. For each sample, productive Simpson clonality was calculated as the square root of Simpson's diversity index across productive rearrangements. In its TCRdb copy, this immuneACCESS table keeps in-frame sequences only and misses some clones. Where compared with another copy, unresolved V genes explain less than half of these, and the others have no known cause. V and J calls and clone size are given by that table; D and trimming were obtained from the DNA. The sample table lists 80,000 or so clones, 91% of them with a count of one. The ten top clones hold 1.9% of the sample.

This clone has just one count. This clone's antigen is unknown. Within one base of it there is no much larger clone, and no base qualities were kept. V is cut back by 4 bases and J by 10 bases, with 9 bases in the junction unmatched. The CDR3 runs 15 amino acids, cysteine and phenylalanine included. The sequence is cut down to CDR3 DNA, 45 bases in frame from base 1. From the germline V gene, CDR1 is MNHEY and CDR2 is SVGAGI. Collaborating institutions collected whole blood in K2EDTA tubes following their own protocols. For TCRbeta analysis, collaborators shipped samples in one of three forms: frozen whole blood, isolated PBMCs, or DNA extracted from either of those sample types.

Sample: peripheral blood. The chain employs TRBV6-5 and TRBJ1-6; 8 nucleotides in the junction match TRBD1. The sequence derives from a woman in her fifties or sixties in a cohort sampled during active COVID-19. The DNA sequence follows: TGTGCCAGCAGTTTGGACAGGGTAAAAGACTCACCCCTCCACTTT. Its translation is CASSLDRVKDSPLHF.